These 20 T cell receptor beta chains were sequenced from one sample in a study of breast tumors, draining lymph nodes, adjacent tissues. TCRdb re-derived calls from the multiplex PCR reads in MiXCR, one entry per CDR3 protein. The sample contains about 15,000 distinct CDR3 sequences, roughly 55% of which appear only once. The sequenced sample consisted of tumor-adjacent breast tissue. These receptors were taken from a female donor with breast cancer. Some clones in this sample may be carry-over from other donors' samples.

This clonotype was seen many times. The rearrangement joins TRBV20-1 to TRBJ2-1; 8 bases are shared with TRBD2. J was trimmed by 10 bases and V by 3 bases; bases with no gene match: 11. The CDR3 runs 14 residues. Germline lookup yields CDR1 DFQATT and CDR2 SNEGSKA (reference sequence). CDR3 protein: CSASTTRGGREQFF. The CDR3 DNA reads TGCAGTGCTAGCACGACCCGGGGGGGAAGGGAGCAGTTCTTC.

This clonotype was found many times. The V call is TRBV3-1, the J call TRBJ1-2; 8 nucleotides line up with TRBD1. V dropped 1 base and J dropped 8; count of bases not matched to a gene: 9. The CDR3 covers 15 residues. Germline V gene lookup returns CDR1 LGHDT and CDR2 YNNKEL (reference sequence). CDR3 sequence reads: CASSQAGQGSVGYTF. The CDR3 nucleotides are TGTGCCAGCAGCCAAGCCGGACAGGGATCGGTGGGCTACACCTTC.

The V gene is TRBV7-8, the J gene TRBJ1-2; tentative D call: TRBD1 (5 bases). The CDR3 is 15 residues long. From germline, CDR1 is SGHVS and CDR2 FQNEAQ. V lost 1 base, J lost 7 bases, and 16 bases lay in between. In nucleotides, the CDR3 is TGTGCCAGCAGCTTAGTTGGGGGGTACCTATCTGGCTACACCTTC. This encodes CASSLVGGYLSGYTF.

The chain uses TRBV29-1 and TRBJ2-5, with D maybe TRBD2 (6 bases). In germline, CDR1 is SQVTM, CDR2 ANQGSEA. This CDR3 has 14 amino acids. The ends were cut back, 4 bases at V and 3 bases at J, with 15 bases in the middle. CDR3 residues: CSVGEVYRKETQYF. In nucleotides, the CDR3 is TGCAGCGTTGGGGAGGTATACAGGAAAGAGACCCAGTACTTC.

Notes on this clonotype: The DNA is omitted, as the CDR3 cannot be located on it reliably, and the CDR3 follows TCRdb's listing. V gene TRBV7-9 combines with J gene TRBJ1-2. The CDR3 region is 18 residues in length, termini included. CDR1 is SEHNR, CDR2 FQNEAQ, per germline (reference sequence). The CDR3 sequence is CASSFYICSSEKEYGYTF.

In its sample, this clonotype was seen once. The V and J genes are TRBV2 and TRBJ1-6; 8 positions agree with TRBD1. Germline CDR1 and CDR2: SNHLY and FYNNEI. The CDR3 length is 17 residues. Losses at the gene ends were 0 bases for V and 5 bases for J; bases not matched to a gene: 6. The CDR3: CASSEALRTGNNSPLHF. The DNA for the CDR3 is TGTGCCAGCAGTGAAGCGCTTAGGACAGGGAATAATTCACCCCTCCACTTT. Variable domain in full (rest from reference TRBV2 and TRBJ1-6): EPEVTQTPSHQVTQMGQEVILRCVPISNHLYFYWYRQILGQKVEFLVSFYNNEISEKSEIFDDQFSVERPDGSNFTLKIRSTKLEDSAMYFCASSEALRTGNNSPLHFGNGTRLTVT.

This clonotype was recorded many times. The chain recombines TRBV7-2 with TRBJ2-1; 11 bases align to TRBD2. Trimming removed 3 bases from V and 5 bases from J; junction bases left unmatched: 3. This CDR3 is built from 15 residues. Germline V gene data show CDR1 as SGHTA and CDR2 as FQGNSA. The CDR3 spells CASSLTSGINNEQFF. The CDR3 nucleotides are TGTGCCAGCAGCTTGACTAGCGGGATAAACAATGAGCAGTTCTTC.

This clonotype was counted once. The chain's CDR3 is CASSFEGGPNSPLHF. The CDR3 coding sequence is TGTGCCAGCAGCTTTGAGGGAGGCCCTAATTCACCCCTCCACTTT. The chain employs TRBV11-2 and TRBJ1-6; unclear D gene. Germline V CDR1 and CDR2: SGHAT, FQNNGV. The CDR3 sequence is 15 residues long. V shed 3 bases and J shed 6 bases, with 12 bases lying between them.

Written as DNA, the CDR3 is TGTGCCAGGAAGGGACAGGGGTACAATGAGCAGTTCTTC. Amino acid sequence: CARKGQGYNEQFF. This chain joins TRBV2 and TRBJ2-1, with 10 positions matching TRBD1. V lost 9 bases, J lost 4 bases, and 3 bases stayed unmatched. Germline CDR1 SNHLY, CDR2 FYNNEI. This CDR3 has 13 amino acids. Combining the CDR3 with reference TRBV2 and TRBJ2-1 gives the whole variable domain EPEVTQTPSHQVTQMGQEVILRCVPISNHLYFYWYRQILGQKVEFLVSFYNNEISEKSEIFDDQFSVERPDGSNFTLKIRSTKLEDSAMYFCARKGQGYNEQFFGPGTRLTVL.

This clonotype was observed a few times. At one of its ends the junction is not consistent with the germline gene, which may arise from a read error. This sequence joins TRBV5-5 and TRBJ1-6; D gene uncertain. The CDR3 extends over 15 amino acids. Germline assignment: CDR1 SGHKS and CDR2 YYEKEE (reference sequence). As DNA, the CDR3 is TGTGCCAGCAGCTTGTGGTTTGCCAGAGATTCCCCCCTCCACTTT. The encoded protein is CASSLWFARDSPLHF.

V is TRBV24-1 and J is TRBJ2-5; D gene ambiguous. The germline V gene encodes CDR1 KGHDR and CDR2 SFDVKD. CDR3 length: 14 residues. Trimming shortened V by 1 base and J by 4 bases, and 9 bases separated the two germline ends. The CDR3 loop is CATSDFSRSETQYF. The CDR3 region has the DNA TGTGCCACCAGTGATTTCTCCAGGTCAGAGACCCAGTACTTC.

In this sample, this clonotype turned up many times. The chain employs TRBV12-3 or TRBV12-4 and TRBJ2-3, with 7 bases aligning to TRBD1. V shed 4 bases and J 4 bases; nucleotides not matched to a gene: 8. The CDR3 extends over 15 amino acids. CDR3 nucleotides: TGTGCCAGCAGTTCGCCGGGACAGCAAGCAGATACGCAGTATTTT. It encodes CASSSPGQQADTQYF.

In regard to this clonotype: Since the CDR3 does not end with the conserved phenylalanine or tryptophan, this likely comes from a read error. The chain couples TRBV5-4 to TRBJ1-1, with no clear D. The CDR3 totals 13 residues. Trimming pared 4 bases from V and 6 bases from J, leaving 13 bases between. Per the germline V gene, CDR1 is SGHNT and CDR2 is YYREEE (reference sequence). The CDR3 protein is CASSRGGSAEAFL. The CDR3 DNA reads as TGTGCCAGCAGCCGGGGAGGGAGCGCTGAAGCTTTCCTT.

A note on this clonotype: A junction boundary mismatches the germline segment, possibly from a read error. This rearrangement joins TRBV5-1 to TRBJ2-3; D perhaps matches TRBD1 (6 bases). In germline, CDR1 is SGHRS, CDR2 YFSETQ. The CDR3 is 14 amino acids. The CDR3 here is CASSLEQGADTQYF. The CDR3 coding sequence is TGCGCCAGCAGCTTGGAACAGGGCGCAGACACGCAGTATTTT.

The chain recombines TRBV15 with TRBJ2-7; perhaps TRBD1 as D (6 bases). V was pared by 3 bases and J by 0 bases, with 12 bases between. Germline CDR1 LNHNV, CDR2 YYDKDF (reference sequence). The CDR3 totals 15 residues. DNA for the CDR3: TGTGCCACCAGCAGGGACAGCCAGTACTCCTACGAGCAGTACTTC. Protein product: CATSRDSQYSYEQYF.

This clonotype was counted only a few times. CDR3 in DNA: TGCAGCGTTGAGCGGGTTGGGGGCACAGATACGCAGTATTTT. It is translated as CSVERVGGTDTQYF. The gene calls are TRBV29-1 and TRBJ2-3; the D gene is possibly TRBD2 (5 bases). The length of the CDR3 is 14 residues. Germline CDR1 reads SQVTM; CDR2 reads ANQGSEA. The V end lost 3 bases, the J end lost 1 base, and 11 bases lay between the germline ends.

This sequence joins TRBV24-1 and TRBJ2-3; 8 positions agree with TRBD1. J lost 6 bases, V lost 3 bases, and 22 bases had no gene match. The germline V gene encodes CDR1 KGHDR and CDR2 SFDVKD. The CDR3 covers 20 residues. The CDR3 DNA reads TGTGCCACCAGTGATCTCCTTCCCCCCATTAATGGCAGGGACAGGGATACGCAGTATTTT. Protein: CATSDLLPPINGRDRDTQYF.

This clonotype has ten or more counts. A much larger clonotype is one base distant, so this may be a read error. The chain is built from TRBV7-3 and TRBJ2-7; a weak D match, TRBD1 (5 bases). Germline V gene sequence: CDR1 SGHTA, CDR2 FQGTGA. With 1 base removed from V and 2 bases from J, the gap between germline ends came to 24 bases. The CDR3 consists of 19 residues. CDR3 loop: CASSLSGSRTGRAPYEQYF. CDR3 nucleotide sequence: TGTGCCAGCAGCTTAAGTGGAAGTCGGACGGGCAGGGCCCCCTACGAGCAGTACTTC. Full variable domain (missing parts from reference TRBV7-3 and TRBJ2-7): GAGVSQTPSNKVTEKGKYVELRCDPISGHTALYWYRQSLGQGPEFLIYFQGTGAADDSGLPNDRFFAVRPEGSVSTLKIQRTERGDSAVYLCASSLSGSRTGRAPYEQYFGPGTRLTVT.

This clonotype is deemed medium-sized. The DNA is omitted, as the CDR3 cannot be located on it reliably, and the CDR3 follows TCRdb's listing. The V and J genes are TRBV12-3 or TRBV12-4 and TRBJ1-3. The CDR3 is made up of 16 amino acids, end residues included. The CDR3: CASILGGHSSGNTIYF.

Concerning this clonotype itself: The CDR3 end shows no conserved phenylalanine or tryptophan, and so a read error is likely. V is TRBV5-6 and J is TRBJ2-2, with D possibly matching TRBD1 (5 bases). Germline values: CDR1 SGHDT, CDR2 YYEEEE. This CDR3 region has 12 residues. CDR3 DNA: TGTACCAGCAGACCAGGGTCCGGGGAGCTGTTTCTT. Protein product: CTSRPGSGELFL.